The 17 T cell receptor beta chains listed next were all sequenced from one sample in a study of T-cell reconstitution after alpha-beta-depleted transplantation in children. Unique molecular identifiers were incorporated into the prepared TCRbeta library. TCRdb passed the PCR reads through MiXCR, listing each CDR3 protein once. Seen here are 200,000 to 250,000 distinct CDR3 sequences, around 25% observed once, and the top ten hold more than 2%. The sequences come from PBMCs, collected before TCRalphabeta/CD19-depleted stem cell transplant. These receptors were taken from a girl aged 2 to 10 with Fanconi anemia, due to receive a stem cell transplant.

This clonotype was found a few times. V and J are TRBV29-1 and TRBJ2-7; the match to TRBD1 covers 8 bases. J was trimmed by 4 bases and V by 4 bases; bases with no gene match: 6. The CDR3 is made up of 13 amino acids. Germline V gene data show CDR1 as SQVTM and CDR2 as ANQGSEA. In DNA, the CDR3 is TGCAGCGTTGTCCTCACAGGGGGATACGAGCAGTACTTC. Translated, it gives CSVVLTGGYEQYF.

In DNA, the CDR3 is TGCAGTGCCCCCCGGACAGGGCTTCCGTTCTTC. This gives the protein CSAPRTGLPFF. The gene calls are TRBV20-1 and TRBJ2-1; 8 bases line up with TRBD1. CDR1 is DFQATT and CDR2 is SNEGSKA in the germline V gene (reference sequence). The CDR3 contains 11 residues. V trimming: 6 bases; J trimming: 15 bases; junction bases outside the gene matches: 10.

This clonotype was seen only a few times. The rearrangement uses TRBV29-1 and TRBJ2-7; 7 bases line up with TRBD2. Germline V gene lookup returns CDR1 SQVTM and CDR2 ANQGSEA. The length of the CDR3 is 15 residues. Germline trimming cut 4 bases from V and 4 bases from J; bases unmatched to any gene: 13. The CDR3 region has the DNA TGCAGCGTTGTCGTATGGGCGGGAGCAGGTTACGAGCAGTACTTC. This encodes CSVVVWAGAGYEQYF.

This clonotype showed up many times. The chain recombines TRBV28 with TRBJ2-1; perhaps D is TRBD1 or TRBD2 (5 bases each). CDR1 is MDHEN, CDR2 SYDVKM, per germline. The CDR3 has 15 amino acids. V was shortened by 0 bases and J by 9 bases, with 15 bases between the two germline ends. CDR3: CASSLWQSGDGEQFF. The CDR3, as DNA: TGTGCCAGCAGTTTATGGCAAAGTGGGGACGGTGAGCAGTTCTTC.

The J gene is TRBJ2-7, the V gene TRBV5-1; D may be TRBD2 (6 bases). Per the germline V gene, CDR1 is SGHRS and CDR2 is YFSETQ. Trimming left V 3 bases short and J 2 bases short, with 15 bases between. The CDR3 is 15 residues long. As DNA, the CDR3 is TGCGCCAGCAGCTGGGGGGACCGAGGACCCTACGAGCAGTACTTC. Translation gives CASSWGDRGPYEQYF.

This clonotype came up many times. The chain joins TRBV20-1 to TRBJ2-1; the match to TRBD2 covers 11 bases. Germline loops: CDR1 DFQATT, CDR2 SNEGSKA (reference sequence). Losses at the gene ends were 2 bases for V and 6 bases for J; bases not matched to a gene: 9. The CDR3 is made up of 16 amino acids. As DNA, the CDR3 is TGCAGTGCTAGAATTCCACTAGCGGGAGACCGCAATGAGCAGTTCTTC. Translated, it gives CSARIPLAGDRNEQFF.

J is TRBJ2-4 and V is TRBV20-1; TRBD2 matches at 9 bases. The junction had 9 bases not matched to a gene; V was cut back by 0 bases and J by 9 bases. CDR1 is DFQATT, CDR2 SNEGSKA, per germline (reference sequence). The CDR3 covers 15 residues. CDR3 protein: CSARDWGLAGTIQYF. The CDR3 DNA sequence: TGCAGTGCTAGAGATTGGGGGCTAGCGGGAACCATTCAGTACTTC.

The chain carries TRBV7-6 and TRBJ2-6; D may be TRBD1 (6 bases). The germline V gene encodes CDR1 SGHVS and CDR2 FNYEAQ. With 2 bases removed from V and 1 base from J, the gap between germline ends came to 12 bases. There are 17 residues in the CDR3. As DNA, the CDR3 is TGTGCCAGCAGCTTAATTAAGGACAGTTCTGGGGCCAACGTCCTGACTTTC. As protein: CASSLIKDSSGANVLTF.

In its sample, this clonotype was seen many times. The chain recombines TRBV29-1 with TRBJ2-5; no clear D gene. Trimming removed 3 bases from V and 7 bases from J, with 9 bases in between. Germline CDR1 is SQVTM and CDR2 is ANQGSEA. There are 11 residues in the CDR3. The CDR3 spells CSVDPSRTQYF. CDR3 DNA: TGCAGCGTTGATCCTAGTAGGACCCAGTACTTC.

This clonotype was recorded at least ten times. This chain connects TRBV15 to TRBJ1-2; D unclear. The CDR3 covers 16 residues. CDR1 and CDR2 (germline): LNHNV, YYDKDF (reference sequence). V lost 0 bases and J 8 bases, leaving 19 bases between the germline ends. The CDR3 reads CATSRDSVSRWGGYTF. DNA of the CDR3: TGTGCCACCAGCAGAGATTCAGTGTCGAGGTGGGGAGGCTACACCTTC.

The chain carries TRBV29-1 and TRBJ2-1; TRBD2 matches at 12 bases. With V trimmed by 1 base and J by 8 bases, 3 bases remained unmatched. Germline loops: CDR1 SQVTM, CDR2 ANQGSEA. The CDR3 has 14 residues. The CDR3 sequence: CSVEGLAGGHEQFF. CDR3 nucleotide sequence: TGCAGCGTTGAAGGGCTAGCGGGGGGGCATGAGCAGTTCTTC.

The V and J genes are TRBV18 and TRBJ2-5, with D perhaps TRBD2 (6 bases). Trimming removed 0 bases at V and 2 bases at J, with 10 bases between. CDR1 and CDR2 from the germline V gene are KGHSH and LQKENI. The CDR3 contains 15 residues. The CDR3 sequence: CASSPPGLAQETQYF. The CDR3 nucleotides are TGTGCCAGCTCACCACCGGGGCTAGCGCAAGAGACCCAGTACTTC.

The chain employs TRBV28 and TRBJ2-7; 8 bases map to TRBD2. The CDR3 length is 13 residues. V was clipped by 10 bases and J by 5 bases; unmatched bases: 10. Germline CDR1 MDHEN, CDR2 SYDVKM. DNA for the CDR3: TGTGCCACCGGATGGCGGGAGGTCCACGAGCAGTACTTC. It yields the protein CATGWREVHEQYF.

This clonotype was picked up many times. The J gene is TRBJ2-1, the V gene TRBV28, with 8 bases that match TRBD1. Germline V gives CDR1 MDHEN, CDR2 SYDVKM. The CDR3 runs 15 residues. Germline trimming cut 3 bases from V and 5 bases from J; bases unmatched to any gene: 6. CDR3 nucleotides: TGTGCCAGCAGTTTTGCGGACAGGGTCCACAATGAGCAGTTCTTC. Translation: CASSFADRVHNEQFF.

This clonotype was seen only a few times. The chain employs TRBV5-6 and TRBJ1-1; D ambiguous. Germline lookup yields CDR1 SGHDT and CDR2 YYEEEE. The CDR3 is made up of 12 amino acids. Trimming removed 2 bases at V and 5 bases at J, with 7 bases between. CDR3 nucleotides: TGTGCCAGCAGCTTAACCAGTACTGAAGCTTTCTTT. It yields the protein CASSLTSTEAFF. Based on the CDR3 plus reference TRBV5-6 and TRBJ1-1, the full variable domain is DAGVTQSPTHLIKTRGQQVTLRCSPKSGHDTVSWYQQALGQGPQFIFQYYEEEERQRGNFPDRFSGHQFPNYSSELNVNALLLGDSALYLCASSLTSTEAFFGQGTRLTVV.

The sample holds many counts of this clonotype. V gene TRBV5-1 combines with J gene TRBJ2-1, with 8 bases that match TRBD2. The CDR3 is 18 residues long. Germline CDR1 SGHRS, CDR2 YFSETQ. The junction had 17 bases not matched to a gene; V was cut back by 1 base and J by 8 bases. The CDR3 region has the DNA TGCGCCAGCAGCTTGAGCGGGAGTCGGGTACTTGGTGACGATGAGCAGTTCTTC. Protein sequence: CASSLSGSRVLGDDEQFF.

There are many counts of this clonotype. The rearrangement links TRBV20-1 to TRBJ2-3; 9 bases fit TRBD2. This CDR3 has 16 amino acids. The germline gives CDR1 DFQATT, CDR2 SNEGSKA (reference sequence). The V segment lost 3 bases and the J segment 5 bases; nucleotides outside the gene matches: 12. The CDR3 sequence is CSARGSARGGRDTQYF. The CDR3 nucleotides read TGCAGTGCTAGGGGCTCGGCGCGGGGGGGCCGAGATACGCAGTATTTT.